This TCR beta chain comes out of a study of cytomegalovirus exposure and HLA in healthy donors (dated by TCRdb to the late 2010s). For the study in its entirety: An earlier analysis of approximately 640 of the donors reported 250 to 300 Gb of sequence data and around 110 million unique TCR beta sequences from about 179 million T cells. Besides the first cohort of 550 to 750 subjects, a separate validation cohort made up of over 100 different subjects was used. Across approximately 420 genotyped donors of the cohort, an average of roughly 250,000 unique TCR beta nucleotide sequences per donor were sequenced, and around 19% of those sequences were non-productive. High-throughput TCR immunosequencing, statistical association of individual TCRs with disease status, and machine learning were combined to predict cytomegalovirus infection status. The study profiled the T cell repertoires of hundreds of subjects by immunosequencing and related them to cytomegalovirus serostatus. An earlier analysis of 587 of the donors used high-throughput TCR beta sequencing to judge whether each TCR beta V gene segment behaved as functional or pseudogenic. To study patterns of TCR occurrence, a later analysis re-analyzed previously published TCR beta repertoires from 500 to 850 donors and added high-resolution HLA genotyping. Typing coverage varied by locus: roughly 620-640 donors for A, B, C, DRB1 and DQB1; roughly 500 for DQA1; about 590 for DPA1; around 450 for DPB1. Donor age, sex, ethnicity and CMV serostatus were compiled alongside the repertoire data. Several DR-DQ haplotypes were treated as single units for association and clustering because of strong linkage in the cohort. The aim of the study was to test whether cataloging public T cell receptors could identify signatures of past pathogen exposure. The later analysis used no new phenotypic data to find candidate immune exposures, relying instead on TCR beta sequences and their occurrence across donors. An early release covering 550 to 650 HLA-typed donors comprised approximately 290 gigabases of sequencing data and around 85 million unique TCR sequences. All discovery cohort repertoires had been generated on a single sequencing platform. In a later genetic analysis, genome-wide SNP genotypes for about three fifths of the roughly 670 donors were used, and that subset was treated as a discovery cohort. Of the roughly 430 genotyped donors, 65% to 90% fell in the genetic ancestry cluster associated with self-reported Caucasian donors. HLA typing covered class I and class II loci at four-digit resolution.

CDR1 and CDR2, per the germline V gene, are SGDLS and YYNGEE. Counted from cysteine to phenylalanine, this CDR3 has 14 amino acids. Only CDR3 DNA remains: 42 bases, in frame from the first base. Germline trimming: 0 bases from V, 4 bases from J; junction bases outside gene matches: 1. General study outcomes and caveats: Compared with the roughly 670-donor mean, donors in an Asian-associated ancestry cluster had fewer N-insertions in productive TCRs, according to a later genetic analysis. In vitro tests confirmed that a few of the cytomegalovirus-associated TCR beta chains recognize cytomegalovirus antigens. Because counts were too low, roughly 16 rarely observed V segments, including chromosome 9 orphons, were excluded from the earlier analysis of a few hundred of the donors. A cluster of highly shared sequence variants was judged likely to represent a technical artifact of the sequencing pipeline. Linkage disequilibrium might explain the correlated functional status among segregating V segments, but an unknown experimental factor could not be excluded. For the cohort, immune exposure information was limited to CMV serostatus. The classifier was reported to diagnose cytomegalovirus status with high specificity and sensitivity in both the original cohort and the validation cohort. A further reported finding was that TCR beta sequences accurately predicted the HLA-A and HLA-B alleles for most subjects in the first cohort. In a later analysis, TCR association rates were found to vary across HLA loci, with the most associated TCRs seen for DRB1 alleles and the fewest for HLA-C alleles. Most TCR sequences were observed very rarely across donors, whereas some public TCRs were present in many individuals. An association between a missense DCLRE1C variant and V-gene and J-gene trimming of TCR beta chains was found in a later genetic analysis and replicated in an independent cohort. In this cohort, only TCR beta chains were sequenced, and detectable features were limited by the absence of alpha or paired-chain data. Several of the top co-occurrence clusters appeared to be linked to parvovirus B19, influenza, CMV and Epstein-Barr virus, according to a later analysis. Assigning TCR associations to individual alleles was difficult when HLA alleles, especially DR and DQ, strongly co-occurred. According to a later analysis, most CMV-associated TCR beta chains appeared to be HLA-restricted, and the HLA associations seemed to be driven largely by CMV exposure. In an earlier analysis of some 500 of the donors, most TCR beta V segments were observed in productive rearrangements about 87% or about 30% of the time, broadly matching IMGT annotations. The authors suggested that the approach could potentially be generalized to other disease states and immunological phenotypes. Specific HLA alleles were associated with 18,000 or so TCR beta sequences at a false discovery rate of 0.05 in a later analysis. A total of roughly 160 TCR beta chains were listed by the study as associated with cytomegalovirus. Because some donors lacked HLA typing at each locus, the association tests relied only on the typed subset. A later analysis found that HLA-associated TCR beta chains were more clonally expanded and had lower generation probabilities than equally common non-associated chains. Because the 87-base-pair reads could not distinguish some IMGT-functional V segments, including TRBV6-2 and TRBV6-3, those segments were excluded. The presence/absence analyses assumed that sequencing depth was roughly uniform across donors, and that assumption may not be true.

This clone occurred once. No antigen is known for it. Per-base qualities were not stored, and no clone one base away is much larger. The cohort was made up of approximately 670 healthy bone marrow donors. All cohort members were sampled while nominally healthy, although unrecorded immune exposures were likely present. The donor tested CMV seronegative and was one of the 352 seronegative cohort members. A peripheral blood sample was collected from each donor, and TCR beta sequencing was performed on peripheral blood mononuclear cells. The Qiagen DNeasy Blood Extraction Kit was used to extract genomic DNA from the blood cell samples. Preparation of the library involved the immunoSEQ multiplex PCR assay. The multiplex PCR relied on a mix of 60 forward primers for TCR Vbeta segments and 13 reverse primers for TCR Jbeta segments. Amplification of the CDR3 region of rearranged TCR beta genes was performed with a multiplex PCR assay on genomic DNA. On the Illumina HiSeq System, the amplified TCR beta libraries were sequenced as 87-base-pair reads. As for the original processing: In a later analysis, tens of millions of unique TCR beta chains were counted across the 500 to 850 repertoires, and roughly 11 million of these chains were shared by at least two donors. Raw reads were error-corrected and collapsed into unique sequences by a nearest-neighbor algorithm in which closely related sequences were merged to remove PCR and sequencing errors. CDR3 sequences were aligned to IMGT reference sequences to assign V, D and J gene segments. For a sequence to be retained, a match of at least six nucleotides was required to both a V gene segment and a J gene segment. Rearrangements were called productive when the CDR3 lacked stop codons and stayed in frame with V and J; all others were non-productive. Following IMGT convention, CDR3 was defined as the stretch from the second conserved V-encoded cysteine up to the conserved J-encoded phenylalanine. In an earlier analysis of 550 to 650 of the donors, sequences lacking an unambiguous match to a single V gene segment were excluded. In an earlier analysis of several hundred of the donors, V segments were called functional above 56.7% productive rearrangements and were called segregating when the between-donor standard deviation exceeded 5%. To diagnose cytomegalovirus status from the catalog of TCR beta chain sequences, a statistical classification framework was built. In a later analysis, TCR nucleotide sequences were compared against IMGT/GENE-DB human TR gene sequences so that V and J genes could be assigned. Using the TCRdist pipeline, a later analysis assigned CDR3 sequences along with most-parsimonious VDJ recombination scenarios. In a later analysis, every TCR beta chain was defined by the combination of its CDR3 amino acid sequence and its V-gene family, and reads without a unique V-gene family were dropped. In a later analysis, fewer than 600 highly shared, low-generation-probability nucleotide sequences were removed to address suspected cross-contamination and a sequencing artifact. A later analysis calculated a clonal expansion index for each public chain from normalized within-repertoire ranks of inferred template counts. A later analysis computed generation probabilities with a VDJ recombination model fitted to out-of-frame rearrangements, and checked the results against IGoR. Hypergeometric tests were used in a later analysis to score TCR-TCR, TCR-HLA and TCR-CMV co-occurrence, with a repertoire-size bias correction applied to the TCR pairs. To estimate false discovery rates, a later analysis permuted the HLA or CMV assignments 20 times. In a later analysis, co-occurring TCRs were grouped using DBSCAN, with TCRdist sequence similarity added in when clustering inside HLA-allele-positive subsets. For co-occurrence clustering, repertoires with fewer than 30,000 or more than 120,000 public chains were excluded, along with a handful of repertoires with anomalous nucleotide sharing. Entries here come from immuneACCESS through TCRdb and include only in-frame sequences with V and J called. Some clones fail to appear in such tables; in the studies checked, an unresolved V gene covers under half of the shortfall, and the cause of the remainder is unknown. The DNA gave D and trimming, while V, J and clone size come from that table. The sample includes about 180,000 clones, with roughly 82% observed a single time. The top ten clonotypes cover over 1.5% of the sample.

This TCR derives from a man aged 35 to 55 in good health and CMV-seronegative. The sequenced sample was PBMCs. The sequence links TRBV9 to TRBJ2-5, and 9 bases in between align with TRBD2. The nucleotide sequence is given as TGTGCCAGCAGCGTAGGGCGGGGGGGAGAGACCCAGTACTTC. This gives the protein CASSVGRGGETQYF.